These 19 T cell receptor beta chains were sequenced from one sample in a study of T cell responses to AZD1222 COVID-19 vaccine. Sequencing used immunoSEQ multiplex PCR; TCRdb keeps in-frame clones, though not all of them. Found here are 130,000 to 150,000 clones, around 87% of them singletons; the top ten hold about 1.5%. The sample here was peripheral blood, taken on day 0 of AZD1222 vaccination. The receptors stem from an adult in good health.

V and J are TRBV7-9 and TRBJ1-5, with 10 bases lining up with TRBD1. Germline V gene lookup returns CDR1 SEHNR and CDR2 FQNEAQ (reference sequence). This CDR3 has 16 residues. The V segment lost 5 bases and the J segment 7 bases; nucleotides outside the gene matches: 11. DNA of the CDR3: TGTGCCAGCAGCCCACCCGGGACAGGGGCAAAACAGCCCCAGCATTTT. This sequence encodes CASSPPGTGAKQPQHF. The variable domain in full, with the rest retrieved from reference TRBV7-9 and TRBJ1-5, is DTGVSQNPRHKITKRGQNVTFRCDPISEHNRLYWYRQTLGQGPEFLTYFQNEAQLEKSRLLSDRFSAERPKGSFSTLEIQRTEQGDSAMYLCASSPPGTGAKQPQHFGDGTRLSIL.

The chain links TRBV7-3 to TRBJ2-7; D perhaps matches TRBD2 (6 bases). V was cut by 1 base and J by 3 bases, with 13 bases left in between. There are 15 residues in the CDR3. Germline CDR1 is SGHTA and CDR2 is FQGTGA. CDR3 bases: TGTGCCAGCAGCTTAATGCGCGGGGTTGACTACGAGCAGTACTTC. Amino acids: CASSLMRGVDYEQYF.

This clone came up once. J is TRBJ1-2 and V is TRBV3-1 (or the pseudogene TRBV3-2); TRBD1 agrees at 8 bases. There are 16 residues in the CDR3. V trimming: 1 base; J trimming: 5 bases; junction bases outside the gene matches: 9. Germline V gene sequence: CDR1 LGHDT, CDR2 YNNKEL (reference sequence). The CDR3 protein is CASSQGQGRLLYGYTF. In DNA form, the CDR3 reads TGTGCCAGCAGCCAAGGACAGGGGAGGCTCCTTTATGGCTACACCTTC.

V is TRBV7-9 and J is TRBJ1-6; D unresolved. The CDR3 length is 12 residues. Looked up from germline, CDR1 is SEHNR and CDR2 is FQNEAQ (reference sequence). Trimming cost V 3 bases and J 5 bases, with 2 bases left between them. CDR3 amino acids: CASSLDNSPLHF. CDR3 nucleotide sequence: TGTGCCAGCAGCTTGGATAATTCACCCCTCCACTTT.

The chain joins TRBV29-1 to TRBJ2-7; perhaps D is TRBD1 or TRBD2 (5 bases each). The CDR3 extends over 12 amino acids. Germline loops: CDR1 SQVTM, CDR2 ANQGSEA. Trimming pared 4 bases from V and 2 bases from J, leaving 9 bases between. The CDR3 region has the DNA TGCAGCGTTGTGGGGGTCCCCTACGAGCAGTACTTC. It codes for CSVVGVPYEQYF.

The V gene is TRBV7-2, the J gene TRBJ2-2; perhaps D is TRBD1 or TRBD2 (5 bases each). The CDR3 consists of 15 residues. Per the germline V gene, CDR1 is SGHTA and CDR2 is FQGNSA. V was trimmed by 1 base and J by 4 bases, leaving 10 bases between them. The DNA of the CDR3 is TGTGCCAGCAGCTTAGGGTCAGGGACCACCGGGGAGCTGTTTTTT. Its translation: CASSLGSGTTGELFF.

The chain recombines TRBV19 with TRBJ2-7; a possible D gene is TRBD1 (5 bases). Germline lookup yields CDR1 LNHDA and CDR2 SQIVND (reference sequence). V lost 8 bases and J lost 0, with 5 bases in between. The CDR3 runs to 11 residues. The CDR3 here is CASQGSYEQYF. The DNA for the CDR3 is TGTGCCAGTCAGGGCTCCTACGAGCAGTACTTC.

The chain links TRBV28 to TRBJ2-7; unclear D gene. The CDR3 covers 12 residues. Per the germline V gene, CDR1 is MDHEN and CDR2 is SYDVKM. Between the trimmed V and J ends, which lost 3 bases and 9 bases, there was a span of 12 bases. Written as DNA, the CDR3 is TGTGCCAGCAGTTTCGAGGTTGAGCGGCAGTACTTC. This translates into CASSFEVERQYF.

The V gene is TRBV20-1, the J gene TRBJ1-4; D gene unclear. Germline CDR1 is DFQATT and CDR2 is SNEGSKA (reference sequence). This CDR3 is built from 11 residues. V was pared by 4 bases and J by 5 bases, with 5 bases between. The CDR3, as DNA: TGCAGTGCTAAAGGAAATGAAAAACTGTTTTTT. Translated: CSAKGNEKLFF.

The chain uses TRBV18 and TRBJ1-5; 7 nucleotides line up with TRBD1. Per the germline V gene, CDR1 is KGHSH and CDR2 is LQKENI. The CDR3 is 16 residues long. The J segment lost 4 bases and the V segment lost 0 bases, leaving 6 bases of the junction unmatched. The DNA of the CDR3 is TGTGCCAGCTCACCACCAGGGGACAGTTGGAATCAGCCCCAGCATTTT. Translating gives CASSPPGDSWNQPQHF. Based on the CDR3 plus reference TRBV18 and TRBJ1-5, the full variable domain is NAGVMQNPRHLVRRRGQEARLRCSPMKGHSHVYWYRQLPEEGLKFMVYLQKENIIDESGMPKERFSAEFPKEGPSILRIQQVVRGDSAAYFCASSPPGDSWNQPQHFGDGTRLSIL.

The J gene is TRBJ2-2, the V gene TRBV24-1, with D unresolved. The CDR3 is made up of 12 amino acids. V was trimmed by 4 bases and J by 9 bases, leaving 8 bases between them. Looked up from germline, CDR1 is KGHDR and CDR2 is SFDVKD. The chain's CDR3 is CATSESGRELFF. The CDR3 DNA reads TGTGCCACCAGTGAATCTGGACGGGAGCTGTTTTTT.

This CDR3 is CASSGPRRAEAFF. The CDR3 nucleotides read TGTGCCAGCAGTGGCCCGAGGAGGGCTGAAGCTTTCTTT. The rearrangement joins TRBV2 to TRBJ1-1; D uncertain. Deletions cut 4 bases from V and 6 bases from J, with 12 bases between. This CDR3 has 13 amino acids. Germline CDR1 and CDR2: SNHLY and FYNNEI.

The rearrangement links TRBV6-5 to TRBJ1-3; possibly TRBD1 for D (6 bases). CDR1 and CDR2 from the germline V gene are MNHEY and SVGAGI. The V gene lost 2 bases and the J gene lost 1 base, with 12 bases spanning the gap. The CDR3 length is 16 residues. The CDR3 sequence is CASSYDGTRSGNTIYF. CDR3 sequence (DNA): TGTGCCAGCAGTTACGATGGGACAAGGTCTGGAAACACCATATATTTT.

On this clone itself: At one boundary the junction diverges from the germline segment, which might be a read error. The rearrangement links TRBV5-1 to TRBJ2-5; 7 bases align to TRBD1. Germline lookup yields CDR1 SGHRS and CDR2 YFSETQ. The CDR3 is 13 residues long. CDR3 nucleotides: TGCGCCTCCCAAACAGGGGACCAAGGGACCCAGTACTTC. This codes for CASQTGDQGTQYF.

DNA of the CDR3: TGTGCCAGCAGCGGTAGGGGAAACACCGGGGAGCTGTTTTTT. Translated: CASSGRGNTGELFF. The V gene is TRBV7-2, the J gene TRBJ2-2; perhaps TRBD1 as D (5 bases). This CDR3 has 14 residues. Germline loops: CDR1 SGHTA, CDR2 FQGNSA. Trimming shortened V by 5 bases and J by 2 bases, and 9 bases separated the two germline ends.

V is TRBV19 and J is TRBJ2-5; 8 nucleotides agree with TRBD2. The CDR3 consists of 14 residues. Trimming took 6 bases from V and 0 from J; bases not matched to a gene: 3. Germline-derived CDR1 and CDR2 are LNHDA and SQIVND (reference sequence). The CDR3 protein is CASRGTRYQETQYF. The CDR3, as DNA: TGTGCCAGTAGAGGGACTAGGTACCAAGAGACCCAGTACTTC.

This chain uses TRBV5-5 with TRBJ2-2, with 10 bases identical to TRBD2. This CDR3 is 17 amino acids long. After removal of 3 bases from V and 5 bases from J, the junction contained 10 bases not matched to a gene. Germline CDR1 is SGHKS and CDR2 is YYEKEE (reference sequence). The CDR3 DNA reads TGTGCCAGCAGCTCAGGGGCTAGCGGGGGTAGTACCGGGGAGCTGTTTTTT. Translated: CASSSGASGGSTGELFF.

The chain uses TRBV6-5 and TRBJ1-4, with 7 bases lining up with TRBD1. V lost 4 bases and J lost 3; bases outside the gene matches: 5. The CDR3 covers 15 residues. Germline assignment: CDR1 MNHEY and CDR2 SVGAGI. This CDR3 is CASSFRDSSNEKLFF. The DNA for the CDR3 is TGTGCCAGCAGTTTCCGGGACAGCTCTAATGAAAAACTGTTTTTT.

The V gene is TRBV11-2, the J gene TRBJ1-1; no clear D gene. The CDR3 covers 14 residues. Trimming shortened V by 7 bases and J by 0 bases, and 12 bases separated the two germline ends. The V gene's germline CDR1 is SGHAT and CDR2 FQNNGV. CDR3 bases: TGTGCCAGCACCCCACAGTTCATGAACACTGAAGCTTTCTTT. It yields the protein CASTPQFMNTEAFF. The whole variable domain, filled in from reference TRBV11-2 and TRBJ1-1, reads EAGVAQSPRYKIIEKRQSVAFWCNPISGHATLYWYQQILGQGPKLLIQFQNNGVVDDSQLPKDRFSAERLKGVDSTLKIQPAKLEDSAVYLCASTPQFMNTEAFFGQGTRLTVV.